The source of this T cell receptor beta chain is a study of shared clonotypes between healthy human individuals. Study context: Each donor's CD4 naive and CD4 memory cells filled three plates apiece, CD8 naive two, and CD8 memory one.

On sorted subsets, replicate PCRs used 200 to 250 ng DNA, or approximately 33,000 T cell genomes. As processed by the authors: In the immunoSEQ data, sequences were junction-only and lacked quality scores, so filtering differed. TCRdb keeps only in-frame clones here, not all; method: immunoSEQ multiplex PCR. The V and J calls and clone size were taken over from that table, and D and trimming were inferred from the DNA. The data contain around 1.9 million clones, approximately 94% of them seen just once; the ten biggest clones take up around 1.7%. Naive CD8 cells lacked CD45RO, underwent positive selection for CCR7 and left out terminally differentiated effector memory CD45RA+ cells. CDR1 is SEHNR, CDR2 FQNEAQ, per germline (reference sequence). Trimming took off 5 bases at V and 8 bases at J, with 24 bases between the two ends. The CDR3 is 16 residues long.

The clonotype originates from a man between 18 and 35 years old in good health. Some clones in this sample may be carry-over from other donors' samples. This chain uses TRBV7-9 with TRBJ1-2; D is possibly TRBD1 (6 bases). Material: naive CD8+ T cells from PBMCs. The CDR3 DNA reads as TGTGCCAGCAGCCCACCCGGGACACCAAAGGGAGAGGGCTACACCTTC. Its translation is CASSPPGTPKGEGYTF.